Below are 22 T cell receptor beta chains sequenced from a single sample in a study of cytomegalovirus exposure and HLA in healthy donors. Data came from immunoSEQ multiplex PCR; TCRdb stores just in-frame clones and leaves some out. The sample lists about 190,000 clones, roughly 88% occurring once. Sequencing was performed on PBMCs. Receptors originate from a woman aged 18-30 years in good health and CMV-seronegative.

The V and J genes are TRBV6-4 and TRBJ2-1; 9 bases fit TRBD2. This CDR3 spans 14 amino acids. V lost 5 bases to trimming and J lost 7 bases; unmatched junction nucleotides: 6. Per germline, CDR1 MRHNA and CDR2 SNTAGT. CDR3 amino acids: CASSWLAGLNEQFF. In DNA form, the CDR3 reads TGTGCCAGCAGTTGGCTAGCGGGACTTAATGAGCAGTTCTTC.

The V call is TRBV5-5, the J call TRBJ2-1, with D uncertain. CDR1 is SGHKS and CDR2 is YYEKEE in the germline V gene (reference sequence). The germline V and J ends were trimmed by 4 bases and 5 bases, with 7 bases remaining between them. This CDR3 spans 12 amino acids. The CDR3: CASSRIDNEQFF. The CDR3 coding sequence is TGTGCCAGCAGCCGTATCGACAATGAGCAGTTCTTC. Combining the CDR3 with reference TRBV5-5 and TRBJ2-1 gives the whole variable domain DAGVTQSPTHLIKTRGQQVTLRCSPISGHKSVSWYQQVLGQGPQFIFQYYEKEERGRGNFPDRFSARQFPNYSSELNVNALLLGDSALYLCASSRIDNEQFFGPGTRLTVL.

In this sample, this clone turned up once. V is TRBV5-4 and J is TRBJ2-7, with D tentatively TRBD1 (5 bases). Trimming cost V 4 bases and J 4 bases, with 24 bases left between them. The length of the CDR3 is 17 residues. CDR1 is SGHNT and CDR2 is YYREEE in the germline V gene (reference sequence). The CDR3 reads CASSQESGPRSSYEQYF. The CDR3 nucleotides are TGTGCCAGCAGCCAAGAGTCAGGGCCCAGATCATCTTACGAGCAGTACTTC.

In this sample, this clone turned up once. This chain uses TRBV7-2 with TRBJ2-1, with TRBD2 identical over 13 bases. V was clipped by 2 bases and J by 6 bases; unmatched bases: 4. CDR3 length equals 16 residues. CDR1 is SGHTA and CDR2 is FQGNSA in the germline V gene. CDR3 DNA: TGTGCCAGCAGCTTACCGGGACTAGCGGGGACCAATGAGCAGTTCTTC. Amino acid sequence: CASSLPGLAGTNEQFF.

V usage is TRBV7-9 and J usage is TRBJ1-6, with 7 bases aligning to TRBD1. CDR1 is SEHNR, CDR2 FQNEAQ, per germline (reference sequence). J gave up 4 bases and V 5 bases, and 11 bases lay outside the gene matches. This CDR3 is 17 amino acids long. CDR3 residues: CASSPQGGAGYNSPLHF. The CDR3 region has the DNA TGTGCCAGCAGCCCACAAGGGGGCGCAGGATATAATTCACCCCTCCACTTT.

This sequence joins TRBV7-3 and TRBJ2-1, with 8 bases that match TRBD2. V shed 2 bases, J shed 5 bases, and the junction held 5 bases outside the gene matches. The germline V gene encodes CDR1 SGHTA and CDR2 FQGTGA. This CDR3 has 15 amino acids. The CDR3 sequence is CASSLFSGVHNEQFF. Here the CDR3 DNA reads TGTGCCAGCAGCTTATTTAGCGGGGTGCACAATGAGCAGTTCTTC.

J is TRBJ2-7 and V is TRBV7-9; 9 bases match TRBD1. The J segment lost 4 bases and the V segment lost 4 bases, leaving 5 bases of the junction unmatched. The CDR3 consists of 14 residues. The germline gives CDR1 SEHNR, CDR2 FQNEAQ (reference sequence). This CDR3 is CASSSGQGGYEQYF. The CDR3 coding sequence is TGTGCCAGCAGCTCGGGACAGGGCGGGTACGAGCAGTACTTC.

The chain links TRBV7-9 to TRBJ2-1; 9 bases align to TRBD2. Germline V CDR1 and CDR2: SEHNR, FQNEAQ (reference sequence). With V trimmed by 5 bases and J by 2 bases, 7 bases remained unmatched. This CDR3 has 16 amino acids. The CDR3 region is CASSPPTSGAYNEQFF. The CDR3 DNA reads TGTGCCAGCAGCCCACCGACTAGCGGAGCCTACAATGAGCAGTTCTTC. Filled out from reference TRBV7-9 and TRBJ2-1, the complete variable domain reads DTGVSQNPRHKITKRGQNVTFRCDPISEHNRLYWYRQTLGQGPEFLTYFQNEAQLEKSRLLSDRFSAERPKGSFSTLEIQRTEQGDSAMYLCASSPPTSGAYNEQFFGPGTRLTVL.

The chain is built from TRBV7-6 and TRBJ2-2, with TRBD2 matching 11 bases. Germline V gene lookup returns CDR1 SGHVS and CDR2 FNYEAQ. The CDR3 length is 16 residues. V was pared by 1 base and J by 3 bases, with 1 base of the junction left unmatched. The CDR3 loop is CASSLGTSGYTGELFF. CDR3 DNA sequence: TGTGCCAGCAGCTTAGGGACTAGCGGGTACACCGGGGAGCTGTTTTTT.

This chain links TRBV4-1 with TRBJ1-1; D uncertain. The germline V and J ends were trimmed by 1 base and 1 base, with 4 bases remaining between them. The CDR3 length is 13 residues. The germline CDR1 and CDR2 sequences are MGHRA and YSYEKL. The DNA for the CDR3 is TGCGCCAGCAGCCAAGTAGAGAACACTGAAGCTTTCTTT. Translation gives CASSQVENTEAFF.

The chain couples TRBV6-5 to TRBJ1-4, with D possibly matching TRBD1 (6 bases). The germline CDR1 and CDR2 sequences are MNHEY and SVGAGI. This CDR3 contains 15 residues. Trimming took off 5 bases at V and 10 bases at J, with 20 bases between the two ends. The CDR3 bases are TGTGCCAGCAGTCGGATGGCAGGGGCAATGGGAAAACTGTTTTTT. This sequence encodes CASSRMAGAMGKLFF.

The J gene is TRBJ1-1, the V gene TRBV6-6, with D perhaps matching TRBD1 (6 bases). Looked up from germline, CDR1 is MNHNY and CDR2 is SVGAGI (reference sequence). This CDR3 region has 16 residues. The V and J ends lost 4 bases and 0 bases respectively, with 15 bases between them. The CDR3 DNA is TGTGCCAGCAGTTCTGAACAGGGCCGCTTGAACACTGAAGCTTTCTTT. Amino acids: CASSSEQGRLNTEAFF.

This rearrangement joins TRBV6-1 to TRBJ1-4; D is perhaps TRBD1 (5 bases). The ends were cut back, 1 base at V and 8 bases at J, with 11 bases in the middle. The CDR3 is made up of 14 amino acids. Germline V lookup: CDR1 MNHNS, CDR2 SASEGT. CDR3 nucleotides: TGTGCCAGCAGTGAAGGGGGGGGACGGGAAAAACTGTTTTTT. Amino acid sequence: CASSEGGGREKLFF.

The chain combines TRBV4-2 with TRBJ2-7; no clear D gene. V shed 0 bases and J shed 2 bases, with 8 bases lying between them. This CDR3 spans 14 amino acids. Germline V gives CDR1 LGHNA, CDR2 YNFKEQ. The CDR3 coding sequence is TGTGCCAGCAGCCAAGACCAGATTGCCTACGAGCAGTACTTC. Translation: CASSQDQIAYEQYF.

The genes are TRBV18 and TRBJ2-3, with 12 bases fitting TRBD2. The germline V gene encodes CDR1 KGHSH and CDR2 LQKENI. The V and J ends lost 3 bases and 3 bases, in that order; junction bases with no gene match: 1. CDR3 length: 15 amino acids. The CDR3 region is CASSPLAGGTDTQYF. CDR3 bases: TGTGCCAGCTCACCCCTAGCGGGGGGGACAGATACGCAGTATTTT.

The chain is built from TRBV4-1 and TRBJ1-2, with 7 bases fitting TRBD1. Trimming at V came to 4 bases and at J to 4 bases, leaving 9 bases not matched to a gene. Germline CDR1 is MGHRA and CDR2 is YSYEKL. This CDR3 contains 15 residues. CDR3 nucleotide sequence: TGCGCCAGCAGCCGGTCGGGACAGAATGTCTATGGCTACACCTTC. Translating gives CASSRSGQNVYGYTF.

The chain's CDR3 is CASSLWRTEAFF. CDR3 coding DNA: TGTGCCAGCAGCTTGTGGAGGACTGAAGCTTTCTTT. V is TRBV5-8 and J is TRBJ1-1; D is unclear. Trimming took 1 base from V and 5 from J, leaving 6 bases between them. CDR3 length: 12 residues. Per germline, CDR1 SGHTS and CDR2 YDEGEE.

Notes on this clone: This CDR3 is also generated by other DNA sequences in the sample. This chain links TRBV18 with TRBJ2-3, with 11 nucleotides matching TRBD2. This CDR3 region has 15 residues. The V and J ends lost 3 bases and 2 bases, in that order; junction bases with no gene match: 1. Germline assignment: CDR1 KGHSH and CDR2 LQKENI. The CDR3 protein is CASSPGLADTDTQYF. CDR3 nucleotide sequence: TGTGCCAGCTCACCGGGACTAGCGGACACAGATACGCAGTATTTT.

The chain employs TRBV6-4 and TRBJ1-5; no clear D. V lost 2 bases and J lost 6, with 8 bases in between. The CDR3 consists of 13 residues. Germline-derived CDR1 and CDR2 are MRHNA and SNTAGT. CDR3 in DNA: TGTGCCAGCAGTGACCCGGGGATTCAGCCCCAGCATTTT. It translates to CASSDPGIQPQHF.

As for this clone: The sample contains more than one DNA sequence encoding this CDR3. The CDR3 nucleotides read TGTGCCAGCAGCGTAGGACAGACGAACTATGGCTACACCTTC. Translating gives CASSVGQTNYGYTF. The chain carries TRBV9 and TRBJ1-2; maybe TRBD1 (5 bases). V dropped 0 bases and J dropped 2 bases, with 8 bases sitting between them. The CDR3 extends over 14 amino acids. Germline V gene sequence: CDR1 SGDLS, CDR2 YYNGEE.

This CDR3 is CASSEVRVNTEAFF. CDR3 nucleotides: TGTGCCAGCAGTGAAGTCAGGGTGAACACTGAAGCTTTCTTT. This rearrangement joins TRBV6-1 to TRBJ1-1; possibly TRBD1 for D (5 bases). V lost 1 base to trimming and J lost 0 bases, with 6 bases between them. CDR1 and CDR2 (germline): MNHNS, SASEGT. This CDR3 is built from 14 residues.

This clone appeared many times. The chain employs TRBV10-3 and TRBJ1-5, with TRBD1 matching 8 bases. CDR1 ENHRY and CDR2 SYGVKD come from the germline V gene. The CDR3 spans 14 residues. Trimming cost V 5 bases and J 6 bases; bases outside gene matches: 6. The CDR3 loop is CAISLPGTGQPQHF. The CDR3 bases are TGTGCCATCAGTCTACCGGGGACAGGTCAGCCCCAGCATTTT.